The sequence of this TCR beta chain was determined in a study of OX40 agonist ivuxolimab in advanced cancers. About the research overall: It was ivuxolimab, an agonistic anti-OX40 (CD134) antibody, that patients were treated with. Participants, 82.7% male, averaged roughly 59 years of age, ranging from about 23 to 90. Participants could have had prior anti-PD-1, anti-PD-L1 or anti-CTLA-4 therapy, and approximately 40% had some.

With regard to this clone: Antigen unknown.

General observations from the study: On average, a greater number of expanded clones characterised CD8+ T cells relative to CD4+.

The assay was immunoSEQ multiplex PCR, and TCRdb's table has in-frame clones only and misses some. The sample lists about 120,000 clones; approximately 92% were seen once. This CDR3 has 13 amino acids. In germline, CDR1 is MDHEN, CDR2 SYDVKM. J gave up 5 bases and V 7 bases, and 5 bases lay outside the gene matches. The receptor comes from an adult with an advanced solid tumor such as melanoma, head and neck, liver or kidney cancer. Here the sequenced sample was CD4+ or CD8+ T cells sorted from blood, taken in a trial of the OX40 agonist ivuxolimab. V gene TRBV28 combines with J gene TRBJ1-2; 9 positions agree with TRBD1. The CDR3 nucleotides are TGTGCCAGCACTCTCGACAGGGGGTATGGCTACACCTTC. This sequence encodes CASTLDRGYGYTF.